Shown below are 8 T cell receptor beta chains from a single sample sequenced in a study of CD8+ T cells in alopecia areata. Sequencing used cDNA as its template, made by extracting RNA and reverse transcribing it. Sequenced by immunoSEQ multiplex PCR; TCRdb stores in-frame clones only, minus some. The table lists under 150,000 clones, less than 75% of them singletons, with about 38% in the top ten. Specimen: CD8+ T cells sorted from blood. These receptors were obtained from a human donor in good health.

The table lists this clone with a count of one. The chain joins TRBV27 to TRBJ1-5, with D uncertain. This CDR3 has 14 residues. Germline CDR1 is MNHEY and CDR2 is SMNVEV (reference sequence). Trimming took off 3 bases at V and 0 bases at J, with 6 bases between the two ends. The CDR3 spells CASSLGYSNQPQHF. CDR3 coding DNA: TGTGCCAGCAGTTTGGGGTATAGCAATCAGCCCCAGCATTTT.

This clone was seen only a few times. This chain connects TRBV4-1 to TRBJ2-1; D gene unclear. Trimming stripped 4 bases from V and 4 bases from J, with 14 bases between. CDR1 and CDR2 (germline): MGHRA, YSYEKL. This CDR3 spans 15 amino acids. The chain's CDR3 is CASSPLPAGYNEQFF. Written as DNA, the CDR3 is TGCGCCAGCAGCCCTTTGCCGGCCGGATACAATGAGCAGTTCTTC.

This rearrangement joins TRBV5-5 to TRBJ1-5; D remains ambiguous. The germline gives CDR1 SGHKS, CDR2 YYEKEE (reference sequence). Trimming took off 2 bases at V and 1 base at J, with 7 bases between the two ends. This CDR3 spans 14 amino acids. The CDR3 nucleotides read TGTGCCAGCAGCTTACACAGAAGCAATCAGCCCCAGCATTTT. Amino acids: CASSLHRSNQPQHF.

This clone appeared a single time. The chain is built from TRBV4-1 and TRBJ2-7, with D tentatively TRBD2 (6 bases). Looked up from germline, CDR1 is MGHRA and CDR2 is YSYEKL. The V end lost 3 bases, the J end lost 4 bases, and 10 bases lay between the germline ends. The CDR3 has 13 amino acids. In DNA, the CDR3 is TGCGCCAGCAGCCACCGGGAGAGGTACGAGCAGTACTTC. It codes for CASSHRERYEQYF.

This clone was counted a few times. V gene TRBV29-1 combines with J gene TRBJ2-1, with TRBD2 matching 9 bases. CDR1 is SQVTM, CDR2 ANQGSEA, per germline. Trimming at V came to 7 bases and at J to 4 bases, leaving 11 bases not matched to a gene. There are 15 residues in the CDR3. The CDR3 bases are TGCAGCGGCTCAAGACTAGCGGCATTATACAATGAGCAGTTCTTC. Amino acids: CSGSRLAALYNEQFF.

The gene calls are TRBV29-1 and TRBJ1-2; D is undetermined. The V gene lost 3 bases and the J gene lost 4 bases, with 15 bases spanning the gap. This CDR3 region has 14 residues. Germline lookup yields CDR1 SQVTM and CDR2 ANQGSEA. DNA for the CDR3: TGCAGCGTTGAGGCCAGGAGATTTCCCTATGGCTACACCTTC. Translated: CSVEARRFPYGYTF.

The chain combines TRBV2 with TRBJ2-7, with a weak D call TRBD1 (6 bases). CDR1 is SNHLY, CDR2 FYNNEI, per germline. Trimming left V 6 bases short and J 2 bases short, with 17 bases between. The CDR3 length is 15 residues. The CDR3 bases are TGTGCCAGCAGGGACGGGACATTTTCCACCTACGAGCAGTACTTC. Its protein product is CASRDGTFSTYEQYF.

The chain employs TRBV6-5 and TRBJ1-2, with D unresolved. Germline-derived CDR1 and CDR2 are MNHEY and SVGAGI. Between the trimmed V and J ends, which lost 0 bases and 4 bases, there was a span of 6 bases. This CDR3 is built from 13 residues. The CDR3 nucleotides read TGTGCCAGCAGTTACTCTTCCGTCTATGGCTACACCTTC. This encodes CASSYSSVYGYTF.